These 10 T cell receptor beta chains came from one sample sequenced in a study of identical twins. TCRdb processed the 5' RACE reads anew with MiXCR; each CDR3 protein has one entry. Of about 530,000 distinct CDR3 sequences listed, roughly 15% were seen once; the top ten hold 0.35% to 0.45%. These data were also filed under a second study, of yellow fever vaccine responses in identical twins.

Sequencing used CD4+ T cells sorted from blood. The source of these receptors is a young woman in good health.

This clonotype occurred a few times. V usage is TRBV24-1 and J usage is TRBJ2-1, with 11 bases aligning to TRBD2. The CDR3 contains 16 residues. CDR1 is KGHDR and CDR2 is SFDVKD in the germline V gene. Losses at the gene ends were 6 bases for V and 9 bases for J; bases not matched to a gene: 12. The CDR3 sequence: CATSRGGTSGVGEQFF. CDR3 bases: TGTGCCACCAGTCGGGGCGGGACTAGCGGTGTCGGTGAGCAGTTCTTC.

The rearrangement uses TRBV11-1 and TRBJ2-4; 14 bases agree with TRBD2. J lost 3 bases, V lost 5 bases, and 12 bases had no gene match. Germline CDR1 reads SGHAT; CDR2 reads FQDESV (reference sequence). This CDR3 spans 19 amino acids. The CDR3 region is CASSLWGLAGVGGKNIQYF. The CDR3 region has the DNA TGTGCCAGCAGCCTCTGGGGACTAGCGGGAGTTGGCGGCAAAAACATTCAGTACTTC.

This clonotype has only a few counts. This sequence joins TRBV15 and TRBJ2-5, with TRBD2 matching 8 bases. This CDR3 is 15 amino acids long. V lost 3 bases to trimming and J lost 5 bases; unmatched junction nucleotides: 8. Germline CDR1 reads LNHNV; CDR2 reads YYDKDF (reference sequence). CDR3 amino acids: CATSSDLAGSETQYF. The CDR3 DNA sequence: TGTGCCACCAGCAGCGACTTAGCGGGAAGTGAGACCCAGTACTTC.

This clonotype appeared a few times. The rearrangement uses TRBV2 and TRBJ1-6; 7 bases map to TRBD1. The CDR3 runs 15 residues. V was pared by 1 base and J by 8 bases, with 5 bases of the junction left unmatched. The germline CDR1 and CDR2 sequences are SNHLY and FYNNEI. In DNA form, the CDR3 reads TGTGCCAGCAGTGAAGGTACAGGGGCGTATTCACCCCTCCACTTT. The encoded protein is CASSEGTGAYSPLHF.

The chain combines TRBV20-1 with TRBJ2-3; D possibly corresponds to TRBD1 (6 bases). Between the trimmed V and J ends, which lost 5 bases and 0 bases, there was a span of 12 bases. Germline V gives CDR1 DFQATT, CDR2 SNEGSKA (reference sequence). The CDR3 is 14 amino acids. The CDR3: CSAYSRGSTDTQYF. CDR3 DNA: TGCAGTGCTTACAGTAGGGGGAGCACAGATACGCAGTATTTT.

This clonotype has more than one count but fewer than ten. The V gene is TRBV12-3 or TRBV12-4, the J gene TRBJ1-6; D unclear. The length of the CDR3 is 15 residues. The V and J ends lost 3 bases and 8 bases respectively, with 14 bases between them. The CDR3, as DNA: TGTGCCAGCAGTTTTTCCCGGGGAATGGATTCACCCCTCCACTTT. This codes for CASSFSRGMDSPLHF.

J is TRBJ2-3 and V is TRBV2; 7 bases agree with TRBD1. This CDR3 has 14 amino acids. V lost 9 bases and J lost 3; bases outside the gene matches: 9. CDR1 SNHLY and CDR2 FYNNEI come from the germline V gene. CDR3 bases: TGTGCCAGTCTGTGGGGGACAGAAACAGATACGCAGTATTTT. Amino acid sequence: CASLWGTETDTQYF.

The V gene is TRBV20-1, the J gene TRBJ1-1; TRBD1 agrees at 11 bases. The ends lost 7 bases at V and 11 bases at J; junction bases unmatched: 9. The CDR3 is made up of 12 amino acids. CDR1 and CDR2 from the germline V gene are DFQATT and SNEGSKA (reference sequence). The DNA for the CDR3 is TGCAGTGTGTCCGGACAGGGGGCTGGGGCTTTCTTT. It encodes CSVSGQGAGAFF.

This clonotype is a singleton in its sample. The chain combines TRBV4-1 with TRBJ1-5, with 10 positions matching TRBD1. The CDR3 sequence is 16 residues long. Germline-derived CDR1 and CDR2 are MGHRA and YSYEKL. V was clipped by 2 bases and J by 7 bases; unmatched bases: 8. The CDR3 sequence is CASSQRDRGLPQPQHF. Written as DNA, the CDR3 is TGCGCCAGCAGCCAAAGGGACAGGGGATTACCCCAGCCCCAGCATTTT.

Comment on this clonotype: This may arise from a read error, as a much more abundant clone is one base away. The CDR3 loop is CACSLRDKPNSPLHF. DNA for the CDR3: TGTGCCTGCAGCCTGCGGGACAAGCCAAATTCACCCCTCCACTTT. The V and J genes are TRBV3-1 and TRBJ1-6; a possible D gene is TRBD1 (6 bases). Germline loops: CDR1 LGHDT, CDR2 YNNKEL (reference sequence). The CDR3 sequence is 15 residues long.